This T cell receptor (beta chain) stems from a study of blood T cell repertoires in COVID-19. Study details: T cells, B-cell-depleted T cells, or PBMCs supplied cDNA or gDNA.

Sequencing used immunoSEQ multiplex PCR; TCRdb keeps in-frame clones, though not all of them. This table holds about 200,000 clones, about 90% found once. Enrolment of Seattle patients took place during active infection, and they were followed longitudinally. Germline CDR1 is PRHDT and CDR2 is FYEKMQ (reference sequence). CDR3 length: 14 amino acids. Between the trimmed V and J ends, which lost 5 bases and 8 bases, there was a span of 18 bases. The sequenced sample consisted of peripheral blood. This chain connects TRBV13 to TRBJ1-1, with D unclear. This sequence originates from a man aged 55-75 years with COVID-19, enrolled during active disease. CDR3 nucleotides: TGTGCCAGCAGCCGACATGTGGAGGTACCAGAAGCTTTCTTT. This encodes CASSRHVEVPEAFF.